The entry below gives a single T cell receptor (beta chain) sequence along with its context. Its specificity is unknown. TCRdb's copy holds only in-frame clones and misses some; the assay was immunoSEQ multiplex PCR. The sample has roughly 24,000 clones, about 90% seen once. The data originate from a study of T cells in localized non-small cell lung cancer. Study outcomes and limitations: Heterogeneity is still possible, as just one tumor region was sequenced.

V was pared by 3 bases and J by 8 bases, with 9 bases between. The CDR3 has 12 residues. Germline V gene data show CDR1 as SGHRS and CDR2 as YFSETQ. The receptor was isolated from a woman aged 35 to 69 with stage I lung adenocarcinoma. The source material was peripheral blood, sampled before any cancer treatment. This chain joins TRBV5-1 and TRBJ2-1, with D possibly matching TRBD2 (5 bases). CDR3 nucleotides: TGCGCCAGCAGCTCGTTTAGCGATGAGCAGTTCTTC. Translation gives CASSSFSDEQFF.